This TCR beta chain was recovered during a study of cytomegalovirus exposure and HLA in healthy donors (dated 2017 in TCRdb). Background for the entire study: In an earlier analysis of 587 of the donors, 276 Gb of sequence data and roughly 100 million unique TCR beta sequences from about 190 million T cells were reported. A separate validation cohort of more than 100 different subjects was used in addition to the approximately 700-subject first cohort. In a later genetic analysis, genome-wide SNP genotypes for about three fifths of the roughly 670 donors were used, and that subset was treated as a discovery cohort. The study was designed to test whether signatures of past pathogen exposure could be identified by cataloging public T cell receptors. High-throughput TCR immunosequencing, statistical association of individual TCRs with disease status, and machine learning were combined to predict cytomegalovirus infection status. The T cell repertoires of several hundred subjects were profiled by immunosequencing and related to cytomegalovirus serostatus. Because of strong linkage in the cohort, five DR-DQ haplotypes were treated as single units for association and clustering. Among the approximately 400 genotyped donors, more than 70% belonged to the genetic ancestry cluster associated with self-reported Caucasian donors. In an earlier analysis of roughly 600 of the donors, high-throughput TCR beta sequencing was used to judge whether each TCR beta V gene segment behaved as functional or pseudogenic. Every discovery cohort repertoire had been produced on one sequencing platform. Donor age, sex, ethnicity and CMV serostatus were compiled alongside the repertoire data. Rather than drawing on any new phenotypic data, the later analysis identified candidate immune exposures from TCR beta sequences and the way those sequences occurred across donors. An early release that covered around 590 HLA-typed donors contained around 300 gigabases of sequencing data and roughly 84 million unique TCR sequences. To study patterns of TCR occurrence, a later analysis re-analyzed previously published TCR beta repertoires from around 700 donors and added high-resolution HLA genotyping. Both class I and class II loci were covered by HLA typing, at four-digit resolution. Across approximately 420 genotyped donors of the cohort, an average of roughly 250,000 unique TCR beta nucleotide sequences per donor were sequenced, and about a sixth of those sequences were non-productive. Typing coverage differed by locus: A, B, C, DRB1 and DQB1 were typed in roughly 629-640 donors, DQA1 in about 500, DPA1 in some 610, and DPB1 in 450 to 480. Here is what the overall study found, with its caveats: A few of the identified cytomegalovirus-associated TCR beta chains were confirmed in vitro to be specific for cytomegalovirus antigens. A further reported finding was that TCR beta sequences accurately predicted the HLA-A and HLA-B alleles for most subjects in the first cohort. It was suggested by the authors that the approach could potentially be generalized to other disease states and immunological phenotypes. A later analysis found that most CMV-associated TCR beta chains appeared HLA-restricted, with HLA associations seemingly driven largely by CMV exposure. Cytomegalovirus status was reported to be diagnosed by the classifier with high specificity and sensitivity in both the original and validation cohorts. For the cohort, immune exposure information was limited to CMV serostatus. Several of the top co-occurrence clusters appeared to be linked to parvovirus B19, influenza, CMV and Epstein-Barr virus, according to a later analysis. While some public TCRs were present in many individuals, most TCR sequences turned up only very rarely across donors. In a later analysis, HLA-associated TCR beta chains showed more clonal expansion and lower generation probabilities than non-associated chains that were equally common. HLA typing was unavailable for some donors at each locus, so association tests used only the typed subset. The cohort was sequenced for TCR beta chains only, and without alpha or paired-chain data the features that could be detected were limited. A later analysis associated 17,000 or so TCR beta sequences with specific HLA alleles at a false discovery rate of 0.05. A later analysis found that TCR association rates varied across HLA loci, with DRB1 alleles showing the most associated TCRs and HLA-C alleles the fewest. When HLA alleles, especially DR and DQ, strongly co-occurred, TCR associations were difficult to assign to individual alleles. In a later genetic analysis, a missense DCLRE1C variant was associated with V-gene and J-gene trimming of TCR beta chains, and the association was replicated in an independent cohort. Because counts were too low, seventeen rarely observed V segments, including chromosome 9 orphons, were left out of the earlier analysis of a few hundred of the donors. Sequencing depth was assumed to be roughly uniform across donors in the presence/absence analyses, though that assumption may not hold. In an earlier analysis of 450 to 750 of the donors, most TCR beta V segments appeared in productive rearrangements about 90% or about 30% of the time, broadly matching IMGT annotations. A cluster of highly shared sequence variants was judged likely to represent a technical artifact of the sequencing pipeline. According to a later genetic analysis, donors in an Asian-associated ancestry cluster had fewer N-insertions in productive TCRs than the roughly 660-donor mean. Correlated functional status among segregating V segments might reflect linkage disequilibrium, but an unknown experimental factor could not be ruled out. Some IMGT-functional V segments, including TRBV6-2 and TRBV6-3, could not be distinguished by the 87-base-pair reads and were therefore excluded. In the study, roughly 160 TCR beta chains were listed as associated with cytomegalovirus.

Library creation used the immunoSEQ multiplex PCR assay. For the multiplex PCR, a mixture combining 60 forward primers for TCR Vbeta segments and 13 reverse primers for TCR Jbeta segments was used. The CDR3 region of rearranged TCR beta genes was amplified from genomic DNA with a multiplex PCR assay. Amplified TCR beta libraries were sequenced as 87-base-pair reads on the Illumina HiSeq System. Under the source paper's analysis protocol: A later analysis counted tens of millions of unique TCR beta chains across the 550 to 700 repertoires, and approximately 11 million of these chains were shared by at least two donors. A nearest-neighbor algorithm error-corrected the raw reads and collapsed the reads into unique sequences, merging closely related sequences to remove PCR and sequencing errors. Alignment of CDR3 sequences to IMGT reference sequences was used to assign V, D and J gene segments. For a sequence to be retained, a match of at least six nucleotides was required to both a V gene segment and a J gene segment. A rearrangement was called productive if the CDR3 had no stop codons and remained in frame with V and J, and every other rearrangement was called non-productive. CDR3 was defined according to IMGT convention as the region running from the second conserved V-encoded cysteine to the conserved J-encoded phenylalanine. In an earlier analysis of around 640 of the donors, sequences lacking an unambiguous match to a single V gene segment were excluded. An earlier analysis of fewer than 750 of the donors called V segments functional above 56.7% productive rearrangements and segregating when the between-donor standard deviation exceeded 5%. To diagnose cytomegalovirus status from the catalog of TCR beta chain sequences, a statistical classification framework was built. In a later analysis, V and J genes were assigned by comparing TCR nucleotide sequences against IMGT/GENE-DB human TR gene sequences. In a later analysis, CDR3 sequences and most-parsimonious VDJ recombination scenarios were assigned using the TCRdist pipeline. In a later analysis, each TCR beta chain was defined by its CDR3 amino acid sequence together with its V-gene family, and reads without a unique V-gene family were excluded. In a later analysis, 450 to 600 highly shared, low-generation-probability nucleotide sequences were removed to address suspected cross-contamination and a sequencing artifact. In a later analysis, a clonal expansion index was calculated for each public chain from normalized within-repertoire ranks of inferred template counts. In a later analysis, generation probabilities were computed using a VDJ recombination model fitted to out-of-frame rearrangements, and the results were checked against IGoR. In a later analysis, TCR-TCR, TCR-HLA and TCR-CMV co-occurrence was scored with hypergeometric tests, and a repertoire-size bias correction was applied to TCR pairs. False discovery rates were estimated in a later analysis by permuting HLA or CMV assignments 20 times. In a later analysis, co-occurring TCRs were grouped using DBSCAN, and TCRdist sequence similarity was added for clustering within HLA-allele-positive subsets. Repertoires with fewer than 30,000 or more than 120,000 public chains, plus five repertoires with anomalous nucleotide sharing, were excluded from co-occurrence clustering. In TCRdb, the immuneACCESS table is reduced to in-frame sequences with V and J assigned. These tables do not hold every clone; where another copy was compared, an unresolved V gene accounts for under half, and the others remain unexplained. The V and J calls and clone size were taken over from that table, and D and trimming were inferred from the DNA. This sample lists approximately 150,000 clones; about four fifths were detected once. The leading ten clones occupy around 4.1% of the sample.

Measured from the cysteine to the phenylalanine, the CDR3 is 14 residues long. Only the CDR3 portion is preserved as DNA: 42 bases, with reading frame beginning at the first base. Reading the germline V gene (reference sequence) gives CDR1 GTSNPN and CDR2 SVGIG. At the junction V is shortened by 5 bases and J by 1 base, with 14 bases in between. In total, just over 650 healthy bone marrow donors made up the cohort. All cohort members were sampled while nominally healthy, although unrecorded immune exposures were likely present. The donor was CMV seronegative and was included in the group of around 320 seronegative cohort members. A peripheral blood sample was provided by each donor, and peripheral blood mononuclear cells were used for TCR beta sequencing. Genomic DNA extraction from the blood cell samples was performed with the Qiagen DNeasy Blood Extraction Kit. As regards this clone: Its antigen is currently not known. Per-nucleotide qualities are absent, and no much larger clonotype sits a single base away.

The clonotype comes from a man in his forties or fifties in good health and CMV-seronegative. The material sequenced was PBMCs. The rearranged segments are TRBV30 and TRBJ1-2; too little of a D gene remains to name it. The DNA is TGTGCCTGGTTACAAATACACCTTAACTATGGCTACACCTTC. The encoded protein is CAWLQIHLNYGYTF.